One and the same sample provided the 14 T cell receptor beta chains below, sequenced in a study of metastatic and nonmetastatic thyroid tumors. TCRdb re-clonotyped the PCR reads via MiXCR. Of roughly 16,000 clones in the sample, about 28% were seen once. Every patient was untreated before thyroid surgery. Sequences were obtained from blood. The receptors were sampled from a female donor with papillary thyroid cancer or a benign thyroid nodule (not recorded which). Some clones in this sample may be carry-over from other donors' samples.

This clone was seen many times. The V and J genes are TRBV7-2 and TRBJ2-5, with a possible D match to TRBD1 (5 bases). Germline V CDR1 and CDR2: SGHTA, FQGNSA. Trimming took 6 bases from V and 13 from J, leaving 18 bases between them. CDR3 length equals 12 residues. DNA for the CDR3: TGTGCCAGCAGTCCGCCGACAGCCACGCCGTACTTC. This encodes CASSPPTATPYF.

CDR3 loop: CASSSLSLSGGGRETQYF. The CDR3 DNA reads as TGTGCCAGCAGCTCCCTGTCGCTATCTGGGGGGGGTCGGGAGACCCAGTACTTC. This rearrangement joins TRBV11-1 to TRBJ2-5; 7 positions agree with TRBD2. The V and J ends lost 4 bases and 5 bases, in that order; junction bases with no gene match: 19. Germline V gene sequence: CDR1 SGHAT, CDR2 FQDESV (reference sequence). The CDR3 has 18 residues.

There are a few counts of this clone. The chain joins TRBV27 to TRBJ1-5, with D possibly matching TRBD1 (5 bases). CDR3 size: 13 residues. V dropped 6 bases and J dropped 5 bases, with 11 bases sitting between them. Germline CDR1 is MNHEY and CDR2 is SMNVEV (reference sequence). CDR3 sequence: CASRSGPHQPQHF. The DNA for the CDR3 is TGTGCCAGCAGGTCAGGGCCGCATCAGCCCCAGCATTTT.

By share of the sample, this clone is medium-sized. This sequence joins TRBV6-1 and TRBJ1-3, with TRBD1 matching over 7 bases. This CDR3 is 17 amino acids long. The V gene end was trimmed by 6 bases and the J gene end by 4 bases; junction bases not matched to a gene: 15. Germline CDR1 MNHNS, CDR2 SASEGT. This CDR3 is CASRQGTNFRSGNTIYF. The CDR3 coding sequence is TGTGCCAGCAGACAGGGGACGAACTTTAGGTCCGGAAACACCATATATTTT.

This chain connects TRBV6-1 to TRBJ1-2; D gene unclear. Looked up from germline, CDR1 is MNHNS and CDR2 is SASEGT. The CDR3 sequence is 11 residues long. V gave up 10 bases and J gave up 4 bases, with 10 bases separating them. The CDR3 nucleotides read TGTGCCATTGACTCCTCCTATGGCTACACCTTC. Translated: CAIDSSYGYTF.

V usage is TRBV30 and J usage is TRBJ2-2; D uncertain. V lost 4 bases, J lost 6 bases, and 6 bases lay in between. From germline, CDR1 is GTSNPN and CDR2 SVGIG (reference sequence). CDR3 size: 11 residues. CDR3 nucleotides: TGTGCCTGGACGGTCTCCGGGGAGCTGTTTTTT. Protein: CAWTVSGELFF.

The V call is TRBV30, the J call TRBJ1-5; D possibly corresponds to TRBD1 (6 bases). The V gene lost 0 bases and the J gene lost 6 bases, with 12 bases spanning the gap. CDR3 size: 14 residues. In germline, CDR1 is GTSNPN, CDR2 SVGIG (reference sequence). For the CDR3, the DNA is TGTGCCTGGAGTGTCGGAGGGGGAGGTCAGCCCCAGCATTTT. The encoded protein is CAWSVGGGGQPQHF.

Remarks on this clone: One junction end disagrees with the germline gene, perhaps due to a read error. CDR3 DNA: TGTGCCAGCATGCAGGGTGCTAGCGGGGGCTACGAGCAATACTTC. The encoded protein is CASMQGASGGYEQYF. The J gene is TRBJ2-7, the V gene TRBV6-1, with TRBD2 matching 10 bases. This CDR3 has 15 amino acids. The germline V gene encodes CDR1 MNHNS and CDR2 SASEGT.

This clone appeared many times. Possible read error: a much larger clone is one base away. This chain uses TRBV20-1 with TRBJ2-1; no clear D. The CDR3 spans 14 residues. Germline-derived CDR1 and CDR2 are DFQATT and SNEGSKA (reference sequence). The V and J ends lost 5 bases and 7 bases respectively, with 18 bases between them. The CDR3 protein is CSAPPSVGENEQFF. The DNA of the CDR3 is TGCAGTGCTCCCCCTTCGGTTGGTGAAAATGAGCAGTTCTTC.

The V and J genes are TRBV13 and TRBJ2-3; D is uncertain. The length of the CDR3 is 14 residues. Germline CDR1 reads PRHDT; CDR2 reads FYEKMQ (reference sequence). Trimming cost V 7 bases and J 0 bases, with 11 bases left between them. The CDR3 sequence: CASNRAVSTDTQYF. DNA of the CDR3: TGTGCCAGCAATAGGGCAGTGAGCACAGATACGCAGTATTTT.

This clone has at least ten counts. The chain has TRBV28 and TRBJ2-4, with 7 bases lining up with TRBD1. The CDR3 is 14 amino acids. Germline V gene data show CDR1 as MDHEN and CDR2 as SYDVKM. The V gene end was trimmed by 4 bases and the J gene end by 8 bases; junction bases not matched to a gene: 8. CDR3 sequence: CASSYSDRADIQYF. CDR3 DNA sequence: TGTGCCAGCAGTTACTCCGACAGGGCGGACATTCAGTACTTC.

Within the sample, this clone is medium-sized. Written as DNA, the CDR3 is TGTGCCAGCACCCAAACAGGGGGAGCTTTCTTT. Protein product: CASTQTGGAFF. The chain carries TRBV12-3 or TRBV12-4 and TRBJ1-1; 8 bases are shared with TRBD1. V gave up 7 bases and J gave up 10 bases; unmatched junction bases: 5. This CDR3 has 11 residues.

By sample fraction, this clone is medium-sized. The genes are TRBV2 and TRBJ2-7, with 7 positions matching TRBD1. V lost 7 bases to trimming and J lost 0 bases; unmatched junction nucleotides: 6. CDR3 size: 14 residues. CDR1 is SNHLY, CDR2 FYNNEI, per germline. The CDR3 spells CASNDGQDSYEQYF. CDR3 nucleotides: TGTGCCAGCAATGACGGACAGGACTCCTACGAGCAGTACTTC.

To note about this clone: Sequence at one end of the junction differs from germline and may be a read error. The CDR3, as DNA: TGTGCCTGGAGTCCCGGGACTAGCGACACCGTGGAGCTGTTTTTT. Protein product: CAWSPGTSDTVELFF. The V and J genes are TRBV30 and TRBJ2-2, with 10 bases identical to TRBD2. This CDR3 has 15 amino acids. In germline, CDR1 is GTSNPN, CDR2 SVGIG (reference sequence).